Below, 12 T cell receptor beta chains from the same sample are listed, as sequenced in a study of response to subunit inactivated influenza vaccine. One entry per CDR3 protein, called by TCRdb with MiXCR from the RT-PCR reads. Counted here are around 750,000 distinct CDR3 sequences, approximately 21% occurring once; the ten biggest clones make up roughly 10%. Here the sequenced sample was PBMCs from blood, taken roughly 5 days after vaccination. These receptors came from a man over 45 who received an inactivated influenza vaccine.

At least ten counts were recorded for this clonotype. This chain links TRBV2 with TRBJ2-5; maybe TRBD1 (5 bases). The length of the CDR3 is 15 residues. Trimming cost V 2 bases and J 5 bases, with 15 bases left between them. Germline CDR1 SNHLY, CDR2 FYNNEI. The CDR3 is CASSEPFRGVETQYF. The CDR3 nucleotides read TGTGCCAGCAGTGAACCTTTTAGGGGCGTCGAGACCCAGTACTTC. Complete variable domain (other parts from reference TRBV2 and TRBJ2-5): EPEVTQTPSHQVTQMGQEVILRCVPISNHLYFYWYRQILGQKVEFLVSFYNNEISEKSEIFDDQFSVERPDGSNFTLKIRSTKLEDSAMYFCASSEPFRGVETQYFGPGTRLLVL.

This clonotype has a handful of counts. This chain uses TRBV9 with TRBJ2-7; D may correspond to TRBD1 or TRBD2 (5 bases each). The CDR3 totals 14 residues. Germline lookup yields CDR1 SGDLS and CDR2 YYNGEE. Trimming pared 4 bases from V and 5 bases from J, leaving 16 bases between. In nucleotides, the CDR3 is TGTGCCAGCAGCCCCCGGGACGTACTTAACGAGCAGTACTTC. It encodes CASSPRDVLNEQYF.

The V and J genes are TRBV7-9 and TRBJ2-3; the match to TRBD2 covers 9 bases. Germline V CDR1 and CDR2: SEHNR, FQNEAQ (reference sequence). V was pared by 4 bases and J by 2 bases, with 4 bases of the junction left unmatched. There are 15 residues in the CDR3. CDR3 sequence (DNA): TGTGCCAGCAGCTCCGCTAGCGGGGTCACAGATACGCAGTATTTT. This gives the protein CASSSASGVTDTQYF.

V and J are TRBV10-3 and TRBJ1-1; the match to TRBD1 covers 10 bases. V shed 7 bases, J shed 5 bases, and the junction held 4 bases outside the gene matches. Germline V gives CDR1 ENHRY, CDR2 SYGVKD. The CDR3 is 13 amino acids. The CDR3 protein is CAITVGQGTEAFF. CDR3 nucleotide sequence: TGTGCCATCACTGTGGGACAGGGGACTGAAGCTTTCTTT.

This clonotype was found once. This chain links TRBV4-3 with TRBJ2-1; D tentatively reads TRBD1 or TRBD2 (5 bases each). V lost 3 bases to trimming and J lost 1 base, with 16 bases between them. The CDR3 extends over 17 amino acids. Per the germline V gene, CDR1 is LGHNA and CDR2 is YSLEER. The CDR3 reads CASSQGTTAVSYNEQFF. The CDR3 DNA follows: TGCGCCAGCAGCCAGGGAACGACAGCGGTGTCCTACAATGAGCAGTTCTTC.

This clonotype was counted at least ten times. The chain carries TRBV5-1 and TRBJ2-5; TRBD1 matches 7 bases. Per the germline V gene, CDR1 is SGHRS and CDR2 is YFSETQ. There are 14 residues in the CDR3. Trimming at V came to 4 bases and at J to 3 bases, leaving 6 bases not matched to a gene. CDR3 residues: CASSPGTAKETQYF. The DNA of the CDR3 is TGCGCCAGCAGCCCTGGGACAGCAAAAGAGACCCAGTACTTC.

This clonotype has a count of ten or more. Here the CDR3 reads CSARTSPAGELFF. The DNA of the CDR3 is TGCAGTGCGAGGACTAGCCCAGCCGGGGAGCTGTTTTTT. This sequence joins TRBV20-1 and TRBJ2-2; 8 nucleotides line up with TRBD2. CDR3 length: 13 residues. Germline trimming cut 6 bases from V and 6 bases from J; bases unmatched to any gene: 6. Germline V gives CDR1 DFQATT, CDR2 SNEGSKA (reference sequence).

This chain links TRBV6-5 with TRBJ2-7, with no clear D. CDR3 length equals 14 residues. The V gene lost 0 bases and the J gene lost 3 bases, with 9 bases spanning the gap. CDR1 and CDR2 from the germline V gene are MNHEY and SVGAGI. CDR3 in amino acids: CASSYSRRSYEQYF. CDR3 sequence (DNA): TGTGCCAGCAGTTACTCTCGACGCAGCTACGAGCAGTACTTC.

The chain has TRBV7-2 and TRBJ1-2, with TRBD1 identical over 8 bases. CDR1 SGHTA and CDR2 FQGNSA come from the germline V gene. V shed 3 bases and J 3 bases; nucleotides not matched to a gene: 6. The CDR3 contains 15 residues. CDR3: CASSFKGQGDYGYTF. For the CDR3, the DNA is TGTGCCAGCAGCTTCAAAGGACAGGGCGACTATGGCTACACCTTC.

This chain connects TRBV12-3 or TRBV12-4 to TRBJ1-1, with D hard to call. This CDR3 is built from 14 residues. V was clipped by 0 bases and J by 0 bases, with 5 bases between them. The CDR3 DNA follows: TGTGCCAGCAGTTTAGCAGAAATGAACACTGAAGCTTTCTTT. It is translated as CASSLAEMNTEAFF.

V is TRBV3-1 and J is TRBJ2-1, with a tentative D call TRBD1 (5 bases). Deletions cut 0 bases from V and 6 bases from J, with 15 bases between. Germline loops: CDR1 LGHDT, CDR2 YNNKEL (reference sequence). The length of the CDR3 is 16 residues. The CDR3 sequence: CASSQELSVTGNEQFF. Written as DNA, the CDR3 is TGTGCCAGCAGCCAAGAATTATCGGTAACAGGCAATGAGCAGTTCTTC.

This clonotype was detected only a few times. This chain joins TRBV6-5 and TRBJ1-2; D perhaps matches TRBD1 (5 bases). Germline values: CDR1 MNHEY, CDR2 SVGAGI. The length of the CDR3 is 13 residues. V was cut by 0 bases and J by 9 bases, with 11 bases left in between. As DNA, the CDR3 is TGTGCCAGCAGTTACTCTGGGCAGGGCCGCTACACCTTC. Protein product: CASSYSGQGRYTF.